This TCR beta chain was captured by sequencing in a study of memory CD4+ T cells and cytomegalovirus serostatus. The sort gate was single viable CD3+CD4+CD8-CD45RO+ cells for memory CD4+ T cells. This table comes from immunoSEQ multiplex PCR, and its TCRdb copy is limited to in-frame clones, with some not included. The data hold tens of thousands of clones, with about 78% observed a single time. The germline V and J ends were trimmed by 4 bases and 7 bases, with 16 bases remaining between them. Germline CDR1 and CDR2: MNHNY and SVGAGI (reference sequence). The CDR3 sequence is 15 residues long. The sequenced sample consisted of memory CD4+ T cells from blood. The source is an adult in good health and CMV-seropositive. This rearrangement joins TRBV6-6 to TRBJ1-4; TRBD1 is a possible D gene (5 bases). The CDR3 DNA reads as TGTGCCAGCAGTTCGGGACCCACCACGGTTGAAAAACTGTTTTTT. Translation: CASSSGPTTVEKLFF.